The entry below describes one T cell receptor beta chain. This sample was taken from a study of shared clonotypes between healthy human individuals. Deep was the level used in running the assay. Produced via immunoSEQ multiplex PCR; TCRdb's table is partial and in-frame only. The table records about 700,000 clones, roughly 94% of them present only once. Naive CD8 isolation took CD45RO-negative cells positively selected for CCR7 and excluded terminally differentiated effector memory CD45RA+ cells. Germline CDR1 SQVTM, CDR2 ANQGSEA. The CDR3 covers 14 residues. V gave up 0 bases and J gave up 5 bases, with 13 bases separating them.

The V gene is TRBV29-1, the J gene TRBJ2-5, with D maybe TRBD2 (5 bases). The sample taken for sequencing was naive CD8+ T cells sorted from blood. The source of this sequence is a young man in good health. CDR3 sequence: CSVEEHGVMETQYF. The CDR3, as DNA: TGCAGCGTTGAAGAACACGGGGTTATGGAGACCCAGTACTTC.